This T cell receptor beta chain is drawn from a study of shared clonotypes between healthy human individuals (dated by TCRdb to 2020 to 2021). Study-level background: A couple of women and three men aged 18 to 49 years were included in the cohort. To increase sequencing depth and limit assay-specific biases, different laboratories used diverse techniques to prepare libraries and sequence TCR repertoires. Per donor, three plates each were used for CD4 naive and CD4 memory, two for CD8 naive, and one for CD8 memory. Each donor's leukapheresis produced roughly between roughly 0.94 and 9.5 billion PBMCs. The study deeply sequenced blood TCR repertoires of about 5 healthy adults to estimate repertoire size and the extent of clonotype sharing between individuals. Study-level results and caveats: Rarefaction of sorted-subset datasets indicated incomplete sequencing despite the large sequencing depth. Naive subsets generally had larger estimated clonotype richness than memory subsets. Because the study included only a small number of donors, the genetic and exposure-history diversity represented was limited. Sharing across several donors was observed for about 5% of naive CD4, over 3% of naive CD8, about 2.3% of memory CD4, and roughly 0.43% of memory CD8 clonotypes. Sampling was restricted to blood, and TCR repertoires in tissue are likely to differ from TCR repertoires in blood. Pairwise subsampling led to the expectation that sequencing depth would affect the degree of clonotype sharing among donors. Compared with non-shared clonotypes, clonotypes shared by all four sorted-subset donors had higher generation probabilities.

V lost 1 base and J lost 5 bases, and the count of bases not matched to a germline gene is 5. The CDR3 covers 14 residues, taking in both the cysteine and the phenylalanine. Only the CDR3 DNA is retained, 42 bases long and in frame from the first base. CDR1 and CDR2, per the germline V gene, are SGHRS and YFSETQ. Notes on this clone: Its antigen is not yet known. No qualities accompany the bases; no much larger clone lies one base away.

CD8 naive samples were CD45RO-negative cells positively selected for CCR7, giving a CD45RA+CCR7+ population that excluded TemRA cells. Donors were healthy HIV-negative adults with no recently reported acute infections or vaccinations. Every donor was a Caucasian adult residing in Nashville, Tennessee, USA. Blood was obtained by leukapheresis, after which PBMCs were separated by Ficoll-Histopaque density gradient centrifugation and cryopreserved in liquid nitrogen vapor phase. Analytical flow cytometry was used to check the purity and quantity of each magnetically sorted T cell population. Each sorted fraction had its genomic DNA isolated and then quantified by UV absorbance on a Nanodrop 2000c. Using the deep immunoSEQ assay, TCR CDR3 regions were amplified from genomic DNA by multiplex PCR. For each cell subset, the extracted genomic DNA was distributed evenly across all wells of several immunoSEQ 96-well plates, and each plate served as one replicate. For sorted subsets, each replicate PCR was loaded with approximately 0.2 ug genomic DNA, equivalent to 30,000 or so T cell genomes. Purified libraries were measured with a Qubit 3.0 fluorometer, size-checked on a Bioanalyzer 2100, and measured again with the KAPA Library Quantification kit. Each immunoSEQ 96-well plate was sequenced on its own single-read 150-cycle Illumina NextSeq 550 flow cell. The study's processing was this. Because the immunoSEQ output held only junctional sequences and lacked quality scores, the filtering could not match the filtering applied to full-length reads. To assign V/J genes and CDR3, sequences were annotated using PyIR, a Python wrapper for IgBLAST v1.9, with IMGT germline references. Reads with weak V/J assignments (E-value above 1e-6), missing CDR3, stop codons, out-of-frame junctions, or ambiguous translated residues were removed. A V3J clonotype was defined by an identical inferred V gene, J gene, and CDR3 amino acid sequence. The percentage overlap between two repertoires was calculated by dividing the number of shared unique clonotypes by the size of the smaller repertoire. Richness of each repertoire was evaluated using RTK rarefaction, the Chao1 estimator, and Recon v2.1 estimates of unobserved clonotypes. Generation probabilities for all TCRbeta clonotypes obtained by the gDNA method from four donors were computed using OLGA. Not all clones reach the TCRdb copy of this immuneACCESS table, which keeps in-frame sequences only. Checked studies attribute under half of the gap to unresolved V genes and leave the rest unexplained. V and J calls and clone size are copied from that table; D and trimming were computed from the DNA. Present in this sample are 1.5 million to 2.5 million clones, around 96% of which were seen just once. Together, the top ten hold around 1.2% of the sample.

Material for sequencing was naive CD8+ T cells sorted from blood. The cell subset or site label, as the study defines it: CD45RA+CCR7+. The TCR sequence derives from a man aged 18-30 years in good health. Here the chain combines TRBV5-1 and TRBJ2-5, and 7 junctional nucleotides match TRBD2. The base sequence is TGCGCCAGCAGCTTGAGCGGGAACTGGGAGACCCAGTACTTC. Its protein is CASSLSGNWETQYF.